The 29 T cell receptor beta chains below all came from one sample that was sequenced in a study of T cells after yellow fever vaccination. TCRdb fed the 5' RACE reads into MiXCR, producing one record per CDR3 protein. This table has more than 200,000 distinct CDR3 sequences, over 3% appearing once. Sequencing used PBMCs, obtained 15 days after the yellow fever booster vaccination. These receptors came from a young man who received the YFV17D yellow fever vaccine.

This clonotype appeared many times. This chain connects TRBV4-3 to TRBJ1-3; no definite D call. This CDR3 region has 14 residues. V was cut by 3 bases and J by 5 bases, with 11 bases left in between. Germline CDR1 is LGHNA and CDR2 is YSLEER. The CDR3 DNA reads as TGCGCCAGCAGCCACCCCCCGCCCCGAAACACCATATATTTT. It is translated as CASSHPPPRNTIYF.

In this sample, this clonotype turned up many times. The genes are TRBV4-1 and TRBJ1-4; a weak D match, TRBD1 (6 bases). CDR3 size: 16 residues. Germline values: CDR1 MGHRA, CDR2 YSYEKL. Trimming left V 1 base short and J 7 bases short, with 16 bases between. The CDR3 spells CASSQADRGPGEKLFF. For the CDR3, the DNA is TGCGCCAGCAGCCAAGCGGATCGGGGGCCGGGTGAAAAACTGTTTTTT.

The table lists this clonotype with many counts. The chain links TRBV20-1 to TRBJ1-5; 7 bases align to TRBD1. V shed 3 bases and J 6 bases; nucleotides not matched to a gene: 5. This CDR3 has 13 amino acids. The germline CDR1 and CDR2 sequences are DFQATT and SNEGSKA (reference sequence). The chain's CDR3 is CSASEGAGQPQHF. The CDR3 bases are TGCAGTGCTAGTGAGGGGGCTGGTCAGCCCCAGCATTTT.

In this sample, this clonotype turned up many times. The rearrangement links TRBV27 to TRBJ2-7, with a possible D match to TRBD1 (6 bases). CDR1 and CDR2 (germline): MNHEY, SMNVEV (reference sequence). CDR3 length: 13 residues. Deletions cut 9 bases from V and 6 bases from J, with 18 bases between. CDR3 sequence (DNA): TGTGCCAGACAAATGGGTACAGGGACCGAGCAGTACGTC. Protein sequence: CARQMGTGTEQYV.

Ten or more counts support this clonotype. CDR3 region: CASSLIPGYQETQYF. The CDR3 DNA follows: TGCGCCAGCAGCTTGATCCCGGGGTACCAAGAGACCCAGTACTTC. J is TRBJ2-5 and V is TRBV5-1; D perhaps matches TRBD2 (5 bases). Germline lookup yields CDR1 SGHRS and CDR2 YFSETQ. There are 15 residues in the CDR3. V was trimmed by 1 base and J by 0 bases, leaving 10 bases between them.

This clonotype was seen repeatedly, ten times or more. This sequence joins TRBV6-5 and TRBJ2-5; D possibly corresponds to TRBD2 (6 bases). Per germline, CDR1 MNHEY and CDR2 SVGAGI. The CDR3 contains 12 residues. V lost 9 bases and J 1 base, leaving 9 bases between the germline ends. DNA of the CDR3: TGTGCCAGTGGAGGGGCCCAAGAGACCCAGTACTTC. Its translation is CASGGAQETQYF.

This clonotype was counted ten times or more. The V and J genes are TRBV7-6 and TRBJ2-1; D ambiguous. Trimming took 2 bases from V and 5 from J, leaving 13 bases between them. Germline V gene lookup returns CDR1 SGHVS and CDR2 FNYEAQ. CDR3 length: 15 amino acids. CDR3 region: CASSLLQAANNEQFF. The CDR3 DNA reads TGTGCCAGCAGCTTACTCCAAGCTGCTAACAATGAGCAGTTCTTC.

This clonotype showed up just a few times. The chain is built from TRBV19 and TRBJ1-2, with 7 bases fitting TRBD1. This CDR3 has 14 amino acids. Trimming took 4 bases from V and 8 from J; bases not matched to a gene: 10. Germline assignment: CDR1 LNHDA and CDR2 SQIVND (reference sequence). The CDR3 nucleotides are TGTGCCAGTAGTAATCCGGACAGGCCCTCCGGCTACACCTTC. Its translation is CASSNPDRPSGYTF.

A few counts support this clonotype. J is TRBJ2-6 and V is TRBV5-1; 8 positions agree with TRBD1. Per germline, CDR1 SGHRS and CDR2 YFSETQ. Trimming at V came to 0 bases and at J to 10 bases, leaving 6 bases not matched to a gene. The CDR3 has 15 amino acids. CDR3 in amino acids: CASSLVTGAGNVLTF. CDR3 bases: TGCGCCAGCAGCTTGGTGACAGGGGCGGGAAACGTCCTGACTTTC. Drawing the rest from reference TRBV5-1 and TRBJ2-6, the complete variable domain is KAGVTQTPRYLIKTRGQQVTLSCSPISGHRSVSWYQQTPGQGLQFLFEYFSETQRNKGNFPGRFSGRQFSNSRSEMNVSTLELGDSALYLCASSLVTGAGNVLTFGAGSRLTVL.

There are many counts of this clonotype. The chain combines TRBV27 with TRBJ1-1, with a tentative D call TRBD1 (5 bases). V lost 9 bases and J 8 bases, leaving 13 bases between the germline ends. Germline values: CDR1 MNHEY, CDR2 SMNVEV (reference sequence). This CDR3 region has 11 residues. CDR3 DNA: TGTGCCAGTAGCTGGGGGTCGGAAGCTTTCTTT. As protein: CASSWGSEAFF.

This clonotype was picked up many times. The V gene is TRBV28, the J gene TRBJ1-1; 8 positions match TRBD1. The CDR3 consists of 13 residues. Unmatched junction bases numbered 3, after V lost 8 bases and J lost 1 base. Germline lookup yields CDR1 MDHEN and CDR2 SYDVKM. The CDR3 loop is CASEGTGNTEAFF. The CDR3 DNA reads TGTGCCAGCGAAGGGACAGGGAACACTGAAGCTTTCTTT.

This clonotype showed up many times. The CDR3 nucleotides read TGCAGTGCTAGAGATATGGAATTCTCCTACAATGAGCAGTTCTTC. As protein: CSARDMEFSYNEQFF. The J gene is TRBJ2-1, the V gene TRBV20-1; D uncertain. Deletions cut 0 bases from V and 0 bases from J, with 9 bases between. CDR1 is DFQATT, CDR2 SNEGSKA, per germline (reference sequence). This CDR3 has 15 amino acids.

This clonotype was found many times. The chain is built from TRBV7-9 and TRBJ1-2; unclear D gene. Trimming stripped 6 bases from V and 4 bases from J, with 6 bases between. Per the germline V gene, CDR1 is SEHNR and CDR2 is FQNEAQ (reference sequence). The CDR3 totals 11 residues. CDR3 DNA: TGTGCCAGCAGTCTGACCTATGGCTACACCTTC. Residues: CASSLTYGYTF.

Many counts were recorded for this clonotype. The chain is built from TRBV5-4 and TRBJ2-2; unclear D gene. CDR1 SGHNT and CDR2 YYREEE come from the germline V gene (reference sequence). V lost 3 bases, J lost 1 base, and 10 bases lay in between. The CDR3 runs to 15 residues. The CDR3 spells CASSSPTGNTGELFF. The CDR3 region has the DNA TGTGCCAGCAGCTCCCCCACGGGGAACACCGGGGAGCTGTTTTTT.

The sample holds many counts of this clonotype. The rearrangement links TRBV27 to TRBJ2-1; 8 nucleotides agree with TRBD1. With 5 bases clipped from V and 8 bases from J, the junction kept 11 bases outside the gene matches. CDR1 and CDR2 from the germline V gene are MNHEY and SMNVEV (reference sequence). The CDR3 runs to 15 residues. Written as DNA, the CDR3 is TGTGCCAGCAGTCCCCGGCAGGGGGCAAACGATGAGCAGTTCTTC. The encoded protein is CASSPRQGANDEQFF.

This clonotype was seen ten or more times. Germline and junction disagree at one end, which may indicate a read error. CDR3 coding DNA: TGTGCCAGCAGTTTAAGTGGAGACACCATATATTTT. Amino acids: CASSLSGDTIYF. This chain joins TRBV12-3 or TRBV12-4 and TRBJ1-3, with unresolved D. The CDR3 loop spans 12 amino acids.

This clonotype was counted at least ten times. The J gene is TRBJ2-1, the V gene TRBV20-1; D may be TRBD1 or TRBD2 (5 bases each). This CDR3 is 12 amino acids long. CDR1 is DFQATT, CDR2 SNEGSKA, per germline (reference sequence). V was trimmed by 3 bases and J by 9 bases, leaving 12 bases between them. Written as DNA, the CDR3 is TGCAGTGCTAGGGGGTTGGGACCTGAGCAGTTCTTC. The encoded protein is CSARGLGPEQFF.

This clonotype was recorded at least ten times. The rearrangement uses TRBV10-3 and TRBJ2-5, with D perhaps TRBD2 (6 bases). The V end was cut by 0 bases, the J end by 2 bases, with 10 bases between. The CDR3 is 15 amino acids. CDR1 ENHRY and CDR2 SYGVKD come from the germline V gene. The DNA of the CDR3 is TGTGCCATCAGTGAGTCGACGGGGGAACAAGAGACCCAGTACTTC. It translates to CAISESTGEQETQYF.

This clonotype has at least ten counts. The chain joins TRBV5-1 to TRBJ2-7; D possibly matches TRBD1 or TRBD2 (6 bases each). Trimming shortened V by 0 bases and J by 7 bases, and 17 bases separated the two germline ends. The length of the CDR3 is 15 residues. Germline CDR1 SGHRS, CDR2 YFSETQ. The CDR3 is CASSLESRGGREQYF. The CDR3 nucleotides are TGCGCCAGCAGCTTGGAATCCAGGGGAGGTCGGGAGCAGTACTTC.

This sequence joins TRBV5-6 and TRBJ2-3; TRBD2 matches at 8 bases. Losses at the gene ends were 5 bases for V and 5 bases for J; bases not matched to a gene: 13. The CDR3 extends over 16 amino acids. The germline V gene has CDR1 SGHDT and CDR2 YYEEEE. CDR3 sequence: CASRPRGGGRIDTQYF. The CDR3 DNA reads as TGTGCCAGCAGGCCCCGGGGGGGGGGGCGTATAGATACGCAGTATTTT.

This clonotype was recorded many times. This chain connects TRBV25-1 to TRBJ2-7; D not resolved. Per the germline V gene, CDR1 is MGHDK and CDR2 is SYGVNS. CDR3 size: 13 residues. The germline V and J ends were trimmed by 0 bases and 3 bases, with 6 bases remaining between them. The CDR3 spells CASSEYPGYEQYF. The CDR3 nucleotides are TGTGCCAGCAGTGAATACCCAGGCTACGAGCAGTACTTC.

Ten or more counts support this clonotype. The chain joins TRBV20-1 to TRBJ2-3; no clear D. The CDR3 loop spans 13 amino acids. V lost 6 bases and J 2 bases, leaving 12 bases between the germline ends. The germline V gene has CDR1 DFQATT and CDR2 SNEGSKA (reference sequence). The CDR3 reads CSAVPGITDTQYF. The CDR3, as DNA: TGCAGTGCGGTGCCCGGTATCACAGATACGCAGTATTTT.

Many counts were recorded for this clonotype. This chain uses TRBV18 with TRBJ2-2; TRBD1 matches 7 bases. There are 15 residues in the CDR3. The germline gives CDR1 KGHSH, CDR2 LQKENI. V lost 3 bases to trimming and J lost 5 bases; unmatched junction nucleotides: 6. CDR3 nucleotides: TGTGCCAGCTCACCCCCCGGGACAGCAACCGGGGAGCTGTTTTTT. Amino acids: CASSPPGTATGELFF.

In this sample, this clonotype turned up many times. The chain combines TRBV9 with TRBJ2-3; no firm D call. CDR3 length equals 14 residues. V shed 4 bases and J shed 0 bases, with 9 bases lying between them. Per the germline V gene, CDR1 is SGDLS and CDR2 is YYNGEE. The CDR3 is CASSPPVSTDTQYF. The DNA for the CDR3 is TGTGCCAGCAGCCCCCCTGTAAGCACAGATACGCAGTATTTT.

There are many counts of this clonotype. This rearrangement joins TRBV5-1 to TRBJ2-5; maybe TRBD2 (5 bases). The CDR3 covers 14 residues. The V gene lost 2 bases and the J gene lost 3 bases, with 11 bases spanning the gap. CDR1 and CDR2 (germline): SGHRS, YFSETQ. CDR3 DNA: TGCGCCAGCAGCTTCGGGGTATGGAAAGAGACCCAGTACTTC. Encoded protein: CASSFGVWKETQYF.

This clonotype was counted at least ten times. The chain is built from TRBV20-1 and TRBJ2-7; possibly TRBD2 for D (5 bases). The CDR3 is 20 amino acids. V lost 0 bases, J lost 2 bases, and 29 bases lay in between. CDR1 is DFQATT and CDR2 is SNEGSKA in the germline V gene (reference sequence). The CDR3 DNA sequence: TGCAGTGCTAGAGATCTAAACCTTATTCTTTTTGGCCGGGGAACCTACGAGCAGTACGTC. This codes for CSARDLNLILFGRGTYEQYV.

There are many counts of this clonotype. The rearrangement links TRBV7-3 to TRBJ2-2; D gene unclear. Trimming took 2 bases from V and 5 from J, leaving 6 bases between them. Germline lookup yields CDR1 SGHTA and CDR2 FQGTGA. The CDR3 consists of 13 residues. This CDR3 is CASSLVATGELFF. The DNA for the CDR3 is TGTGCCAGCAGCTTAGTCGCGACCGGGGAGCTGTTTTTT.

This clonotype appeared many times. This chain uses TRBV19 with TRBJ2-3; 7 nucleotides match TRBD1. CDR3 length: 13 residues. The V and J ends lost 8 bases and 1 base, in that order; junction bases with no gene match: 3. Germline V gene data show CDR1 as LNHDA and CDR2 as SQIVND (reference sequence). This CDR3 reads CASHRGGTDTQYF. The CDR3 nucleotides read TGTGCCAGTCACAGGGGAGGCACAGATACGCAGTATTTT. The full variable domain, in which reference TRBV19 and TRBJ2-3 provide the parts outside the CDR3, is DGGITQSPKYLFRKEGQNVTLSCEQNLNHDAMYWYRQDPGQGLRLIYYSQIVNDFQKGDIAEGYSVSREKKESFPLTVTSAQKNPTAFYLCASHRGGTDTQYFGPGTRLTVL.

The sample holds many counts of this clonotype. The V gene is TRBV7-2, the J gene TRBJ2-1; possible D gene TRBD2, 6 bases. The germline CDR1 and CDR2 sequences are SGHTA and FQGNSA. The ends were cut back, 3 bases at V and 4 bases at J, with 10 bases in the middle. CDR3 size: 14 residues. The CDR3 bases are TGTGCCAGCAGCTTTCACCGGGGGTACAATGAGCAGTTCTTC. Translation: CASSFHRGYNEQFF.